The 26 T cell receptor beta chains below were found in one sample sequenced in a study of T cells in Graves' hyperthyroidism and ophthalmopathy. TCR beta CDR3 sequences were amplified from RNA transcripts. When the TCR CDR3 underwent first-round RT-PCR, the HTBI primer set was used. TCRdb itself ran the multiplex PCR reads through MiXCR, one entry per CDR3 protein. In the table there are around 190,000 distinct CDR3 sequences, about a sixth of which are singletons. Sequences were obtained from blood. The receptors here all came from a woman in her 50s with Graves' hyperthyroidism.

Many counts were recorded for this clonotype. The V call is TRBV19, the J call TRBJ2-7, with D perhaps TRBD1 (6 bases). Trimming left V 6 bases short and J 3 bases short, with 15 bases between. The CDR3 has 14 amino acids. Germline V CDR1 and CDR2: LNHDA, SQIVND (reference sequence). This chain's CDR3 is CASRTSAGVYEQYF. In nucleotides, the CDR3 is TGTGCCAGTAGGACAAGCGCAGGGGTCTACGAGCAGTACTTC.

This clonotype was recorded a few times. V gene TRBV5-1 combines with J gene TRBJ1-2; D is undetermined. V gave up 4 bases and J gave up 4 bases, with 11 bases separating them. The CDR3 has 13 residues. Germline CDR1 reads SGHRS; CDR2 reads YFSETQ. The CDR3 spells CASSPEPGYGYTF. DNA of the CDR3: TGCGCCAGCAGCCCGGAGCCCGGCTATGGCTACACCTTC.

The J gene is TRBJ2-5, the V gene TRBV20-1; tentative D call: TRBD2 (7 bases). The CDR3 extends over 13 amino acids. V was pared by 1 base and J by 4 bases, with 10 bases between. In germline, CDR1 is DFQATT, CDR2 SNEGSKA (reference sequence). The CDR3 nucleotides read TGCAGTGCTAGAGTAGGGGGGGTAGAGACCCAGTACTTC. Encoded protein: CSARVGGVETQYF.

This clonotype showed up just a few times. This sequence joins TRBV6-5 and TRBJ2-5; possibly TRBD2 for D (7 bases). The CDR3 covers 16 residues. The germline CDR1 and CDR2 sequences are MNHEY and SVGAGI. The V and J ends lost 2 bases and 5 bases respectively, with 18 bases between them. DNA for the CDR3: TGTGCCAGCAGTTACGGGGGGGGCCTCAAGCTGGAGACCCAGTACTTC. Translation: CASSYGGGLKLETQYF.

At least ten counts were recorded for this clonotype. The V and J genes are TRBV6-1 and TRBJ1-5; D might be TRBD1 (5 bases). The V gene lost 5 bases and the J gene lost 4 bases, with 21 bases spanning the gap. CDR1 MNHNS and CDR2 SASEGT come from the germline V gene. The CDR3 spans 17 residues. The CDR3 is CASSYPGEGWSNQPQHF. CDR3 nucleotide sequence: TGTGCCAGCAGTTACCCGGGGGAAGGGTGGAGTAATCAGCCCCAGCATTTT.

This clonotype was seen ten or more times. The chain is built from TRBV28 and TRBJ1-1; D is unclear. Germline V gene lookup returns CDR1 MDHEN and CDR2 SYDVKM. The germline V and J ends were trimmed by 2 bases and 3 bases, with 13 bases remaining between them. CDR3 size: 15 residues. The CDR3 reads CASSLGGGSHTEAFF. The CDR3 DNA reads as TGTGCCAGCAGTTTAGGAGGCGGGAGTCACACTGAAGCTTTCTTT.

In its sample, this clonotype was seen many times. CDR3: CASSPNLQPYEQYF. CDR3 in DNA: TGTGCCAGCAGCCCTAACCTCCAACCCTACGAGCAGTACTTC. The chain couples TRBV11-2 to TRBJ2-7; D gene ambiguous. Per germline, CDR1 SGHAT and CDR2 FQNNGV. This CDR3 spans 14 amino acids. With 5 bases removed from V and 2 bases from J, the gap between germline ends came to 13 bases.

Many counts were recorded for this clonotype. This CDR3 reads CASSEFLINQPQHF. For the CDR3, the DNA is TGTGCCAGCAGTGAATTTCTGATTAATCAGCCCCAGCATTTT. This chain links TRBV6-1 with TRBJ1-5, with no clear D. This CDR3 has 14 amino acids. Trimming removed 2 bases from V and 4 bases from J, with 9 bases in between. CDR1 and CDR2 (germline): MNHNS, SASEGT.

The chain couples TRBV18 to TRBJ2-2; D is unresolved. The CDR3 extends over 14 amino acids. V lost 5 bases to trimming and J lost 2 bases, with 9 bases between them. The V gene's germline CDR1 is KGHSH and CDR2 LQKENI. The chain's CDR3 is CASSTDINTGELFF. Here the CDR3 DNA reads TGTGCCAGCTCAACAGACATTAACACCGGGGAGCTGTTTTTT. The whole variable domain, filled in from reference TRBV18 and TRBJ2-2, reads NAGVMQNPRHLVRRRGQEARLRCSPMKGHSHVYWYRQLPEEGLKFMVYLQKENIIDESGMPKERFSAEFPKEGPSILRIQQVVRGDSAAYFCASSTDINTGELFFGEGSRLTVL.

This clonotype was recorded many times. The gene calls are TRBV28 and TRBJ1-2; D gene uncertain. Trimming took 6 bases from V and 8 from J, leaving 22 bases between them. The length of the CDR3 is 15 residues. Germline CDR1 MDHEN, CDR2 SYDVKM. CDR3 protein: CASSRKFTPLGGYTF. Written as DNA, the CDR3 is TGTGCCAGCAGCCGAAAATTTACCCCACTAGGCGGCTACACCTTC.

In its sample, this clonotype was seen once. V and J are TRBV28 and TRBJ1-3, with 8 bases lining up with TRBD1. The CDR3 runs 13 residues. V trimming: 11 bases; J trimming: 4 bases; junction bases outside the gene matches: 7. The germline V gene encodes CDR1 MDHEN and CDR2 SYDVKM. CDR3 region: CAAQGAQGNTIYF. In DNA form, the CDR3 reads TGTGCCGCCCAGGGGGCTCAGGGAAACACCATATATTTT.

The sample holds many counts of this clonotype. The V gene is TRBV6-1, the J gene TRBJ1-1, with TRBD1 matching over 10 bases. Losses at the gene ends were 5 bases for V and 1 base for J; bases not matched to a gene: 4. This CDR3 spans 15 amino acids. CDR1 is MNHNS, CDR2 SASEGT, per germline. CDR3 sequence: CASSWGQGTNTEAFF. In nucleotides, the CDR3 is TGTGCCAGCAGTTGGGGACAGGGGACGAACACTGAAGCTTTCTTT.

This clonotype was recorded many times. This chain joins TRBV19 and TRBJ2-5; 8 nucleotides align to TRBD1. With V trimmed by 5 bases and J by 5 bases, 4 bases remained unmatched. The CDR3 is made up of 13 amino acids. Germline V CDR1 and CDR2: LNHDA, SQIVND (reference sequence). As DNA, the CDR3 is TGTGCCAGTAGTCTCACAGGGGGTGAGACCCAGTACTTC. It encodes CASSLTGGETQYF.

The table lists this clonotype with many counts. The chain has TRBV6-4 and TRBJ1-2; the match to TRBD1 covers 10 bases. This CDR3 has 14 residues. V shed 7 bases and J 3 bases; nucleotides not matched to a gene: 5. CDR1 and CDR2 (germline): MRHNA, SNTAGT. CDR3 sequence: CASKDRGGDYGYTF. The CDR3, as DNA: TGTGCCAGCAAGGACAGGGGGGGAGACTATGGCTACACCTTC.

There are a few counts of this clonotype. The gene calls are TRBV7-2 and TRBJ2-2; TRBD1 is a possible D gene (5 bases). The V end lost 3 bases, the J end lost 0 bases, and 11 bases lay between the germline ends. Germline CDR1 is SGHTA and CDR2 is FQGNSA. The CDR3 extends over 16 amino acids. CDR3 sequence (DNA): TGTGCCAGCAGCTTTCACAGGAGTTCGAACACCGGGGAGCTGTTTTTT. This translates into CASSFHRSSNTGELFF.

This clonotype was counted at least ten times. This rearrangement joins TRBV7-9 to TRBJ1-1; no reliable D call. V was pared by 2 bases and J by 11 bases, with 9 bases between. Germline values: CDR1 SEHNR, CDR2 FQNEAQ (reference sequence). The CDR3 spans 11 residues. The CDR3 DNA reads as TGTGCCAGCAGCTTAATCTCAGACGCTTTCTTT. As protein: CASSLISDAFF.

The CDR3 DNA is TGTGCCAGCAGGCTAGGGGACTATGGCTACACCTTC. Translated: CASRLGDYGYTF. The rearrangement links TRBV6-1 to TRBJ1-2, with a weak D call TRBD1 (5 bases). Germline CDR1 MNHNS, CDR2 SASEGT. Between the trimmed V and J ends, which lost 6 bases and 3 bases, there was a span of 8 bases. CDR3 length: 12 residues.

This clonotype appeared many times. This rearrangement joins TRBV20-1 to TRBJ1-4; D not certain. CDR3 size: 13 residues. CDR1 is DFQATT, CDR2 SNEGSKA, per germline (reference sequence). Trimming left V 1 base short and J 6 bases short, with 9 bases between. The CDR3 nucleotides are TGCAGTGCTAGAGTCGTCCAGGATGAAAAACTGTTTTTT. This sequence encodes CSARVVQDEKLFF.

This clonotype was picked up many times. V gene TRBV11-2 combines with J gene TRBJ2-1; D gene ambiguous. Deletions cut 5 bases from V and 5 bases from J, with 7 bases between. This CDR3 contains 12 residues. From germline, CDR1 is SGHAT and CDR2 FQNNGV. The CDR3 nucleotides are TGTGCCAGCAGCCCTACGGACAATGAGCAGTTCTTC. Translating it yields CASSPTDNEQFF.

This clonotype was seen repeatedly, ten times or more. This chain connects TRBV2 to TRBJ2-7; 8 bases fit TRBD2. The CDR3 is 15 residues long. V was pared by 2 bases and J by 7 bases, with 10 bases of the junction left unmatched. Germline CDR1 and CDR2: SNHLY and FYNNEI. The CDR3 protein is CASSERRTSWWEQYF. CDR3 sequence (DNA): TGTGCCAGCAGTGAACGTCGGACTAGCTGGTGGGAGCAGTACTTC.

This clonotype showed up many times. The rearrangement uses TRBV28 and TRBJ2-1; perhaps TRBD2 as D (6 bases). The CDR3 length is 15 residues. CDR1 MDHEN and CDR2 SYDVKM come from the germline V gene. V was trimmed by 4 bases and J by 4 bases, leaving 14 bases between them. In DNA, the CDR3 is TGTGCCAGCAGTTCCTGGGGGGATTATTACAATGAGCAGTTCTTC. Its protein is CASSSWGDYYNEQFF.

Many counts were recorded for this clonotype. The chain is built from TRBV7-9 and TRBJ2-7; D is undetermined. The V and J ends lost 5 bases and 0 bases respectively, with 8 bases between them. Germline CDR1 reads SEHNR; CDR2 reads FQNEAQ (reference sequence). This CDR3 contains 13 residues. CDR3 nucleotide sequence: TGTGCCAGCAGCAGTAGAAACTCCTACGAGCAGTACTTC. This sequence encodes CASSSRNSYEQYF. Combining the CDR3 with reference TRBV7-9 and TRBJ2-7 gives the whole variable domain DTGVSQNPRHKITKRGQNVTFRCDPISEHNRLYWYRQTLGQGPEFLTYFQNEAQLEKSRLLSDRFSAERPKGSFSTLEIQRTEQGDSAMYLCASSSRNSYEQYFGPGTRLTVT.

The chain is built from TRBV7-6 and TRBJ1-3; the D is unclear. Deletions cut 1 base from V and 3 bases from J, with 7 bases between. The CDR3 is made up of 14 amino acids. The V gene's germline CDR1 is SGHVS and CDR2 FNYEAQ. The CDR3, as DNA: TGTGCCAGCAGCTTAGAGACCAATGGAAACACCATATATTTT. This codes for CASSLETNGNTIYF.

As to this clonotype: This clone may be a read error of a much larger clone one base away. The rearrangement joins TRBV12-3 or TRBV12-4 to TRBJ1-2, with TRBD1 identical over 10 bases. CDR3 size: 15 residues. Trimming took 6 bases from V and 3 from J; bases not matched to a gene: 7. CDR3 loop: CASSTPGTGDYGYTF. CDR3 DNA sequence: TGTGCCAGCAGCACCCCCGGGACAGGGGACTATGGCTACACCTTC.

V usage is TRBV9 and J usage is TRBJ1-5; a possible D gene is TRBD1 (6 bases). The V end was cut by 3 bases, the J end by 6 bases, with 13 bases between. CDR1 and CDR2 (germline): SGDLS, YYNGEE. The CDR3 runs 14 residues. CDR3: CASSEGGGTQPQHF. CDR3 nucleotide sequence: TGTGCCAGCAGCGAGGGGGGTGGTACTCAGCCCCAGCATTTT.

The V and J genes are TRBV27 and TRBJ2-7; 8 nucleotides line up with TRBD1. With V trimmed by 3 bases and J by 6 bases, 7 bases remained unmatched. CDR1 is MNHEY and CDR2 is SMNVEV in the germline V gene (reference sequence). The CDR3 has 14 amino acids. The CDR3 DNA follows: TGTGCCAGCAGTTTCGACAGGGGTCTGAGCGAGCAGTACTTC. Translation gives CASSFDRGLSEQYF.